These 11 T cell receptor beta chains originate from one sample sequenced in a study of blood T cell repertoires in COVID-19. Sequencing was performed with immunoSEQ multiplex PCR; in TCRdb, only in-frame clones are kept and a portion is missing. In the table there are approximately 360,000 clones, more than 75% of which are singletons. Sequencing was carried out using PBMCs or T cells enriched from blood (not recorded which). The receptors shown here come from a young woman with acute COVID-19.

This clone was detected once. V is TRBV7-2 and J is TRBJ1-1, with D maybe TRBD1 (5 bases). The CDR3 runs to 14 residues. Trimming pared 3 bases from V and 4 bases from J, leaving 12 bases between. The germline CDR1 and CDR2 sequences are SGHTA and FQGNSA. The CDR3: CASSFSRASTEAFF. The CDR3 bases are TGTGCCAGCAGCTTTTCCAGGGCGAGCACTGAAGCTTTCTTT.

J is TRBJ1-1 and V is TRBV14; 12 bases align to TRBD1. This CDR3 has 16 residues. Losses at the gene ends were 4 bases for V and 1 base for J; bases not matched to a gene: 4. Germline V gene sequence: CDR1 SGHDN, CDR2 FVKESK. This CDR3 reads CASSRGTGGWNTEAFF. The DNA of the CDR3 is TGTGCCAGCAGCCGTGGGACAGGGGGCTGGAACACTGAAGCTTTCTTT. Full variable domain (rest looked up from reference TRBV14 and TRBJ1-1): EAGVTQFPSHSVIEKGQTVTLRCDPISGHDNLYWYRRVMGKEIKFLLHFVKESKQDESGMPNNRFLAERTGGTYSTLKVQPAELEDSGVYFCASSRGTGGWNTEAFFGQGTRLTVV.

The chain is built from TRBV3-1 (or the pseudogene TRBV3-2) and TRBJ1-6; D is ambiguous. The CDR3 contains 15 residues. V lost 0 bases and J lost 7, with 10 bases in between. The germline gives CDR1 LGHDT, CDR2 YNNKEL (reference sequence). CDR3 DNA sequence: TGTGCCAGCAGCCAAGATCTCAGAGGGAATTCACCCCTCCACTTT. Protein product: CASSQDLRGNSPLHF.

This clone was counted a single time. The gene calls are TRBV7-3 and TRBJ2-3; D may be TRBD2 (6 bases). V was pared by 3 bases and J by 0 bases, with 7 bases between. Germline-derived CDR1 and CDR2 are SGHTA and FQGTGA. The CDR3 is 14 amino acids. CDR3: CASSLGTSTDTQYF. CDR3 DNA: TGTGCCAGCAGCTTGGGGACTAGCACAGATACGCAGTATTTT.

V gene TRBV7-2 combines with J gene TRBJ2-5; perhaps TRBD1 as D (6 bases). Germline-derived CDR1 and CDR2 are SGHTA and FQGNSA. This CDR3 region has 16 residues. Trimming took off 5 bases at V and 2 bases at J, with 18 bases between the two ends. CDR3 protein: CASSPQQGRPQETQYF. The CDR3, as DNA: TGTGCCAGCAGCCCCCAACAGGGACGCCCACAAGAGACCCAGTACTTC.

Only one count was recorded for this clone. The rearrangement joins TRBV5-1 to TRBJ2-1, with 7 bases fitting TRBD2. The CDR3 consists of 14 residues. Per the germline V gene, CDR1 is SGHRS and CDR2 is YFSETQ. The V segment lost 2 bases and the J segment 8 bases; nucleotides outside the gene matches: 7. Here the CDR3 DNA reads TGCGCCAGCAGCTTCCTACTAGCGAGACATGAGCAGTTCTTC. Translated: CASSFLLARHEQFF.

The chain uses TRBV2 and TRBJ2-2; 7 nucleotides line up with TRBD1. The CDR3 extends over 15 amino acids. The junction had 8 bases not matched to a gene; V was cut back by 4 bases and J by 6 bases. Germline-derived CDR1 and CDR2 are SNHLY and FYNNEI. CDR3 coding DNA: TGTGCCAGCAGTGTGAGGGGGCGCTTTGCCGGGGAGCTGTTTTTT. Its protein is CASSVRGRFAGELFF.

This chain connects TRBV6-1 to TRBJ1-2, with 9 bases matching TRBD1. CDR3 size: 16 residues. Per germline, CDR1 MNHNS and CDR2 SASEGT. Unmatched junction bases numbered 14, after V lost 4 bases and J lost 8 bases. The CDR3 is CASSAISSGTGFGYTF. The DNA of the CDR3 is TGTGCCAGCAGTGCAATAAGTTCCGGGACAGGGTTCGGCTACACCTTC.

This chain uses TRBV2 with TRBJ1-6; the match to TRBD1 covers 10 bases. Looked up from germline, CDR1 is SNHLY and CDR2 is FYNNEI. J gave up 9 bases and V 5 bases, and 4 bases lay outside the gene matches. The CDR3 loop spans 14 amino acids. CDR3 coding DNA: TGTGCCAGCAGTACCGGGACAGGGGTTTCACCCCTCCACTTT. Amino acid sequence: CASSTGTGVSPLHF.

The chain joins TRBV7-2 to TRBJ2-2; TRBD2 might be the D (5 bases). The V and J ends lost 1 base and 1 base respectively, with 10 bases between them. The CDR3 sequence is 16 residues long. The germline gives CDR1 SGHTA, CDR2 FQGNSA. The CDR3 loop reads CASSLVPGENTGELFF. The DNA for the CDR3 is TGTGCCAGCAGCTTAGTTCCCGGGGAGAACACCGGGGAGCTGTTTTTT.

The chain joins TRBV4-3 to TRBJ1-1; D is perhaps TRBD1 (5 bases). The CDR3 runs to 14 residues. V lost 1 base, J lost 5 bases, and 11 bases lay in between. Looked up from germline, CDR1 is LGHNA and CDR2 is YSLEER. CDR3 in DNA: TGCGCCAGCAGCCAAGGAGGGGCGGGGACTGAAGCTTTCTTT. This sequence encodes CASSQGGAGTEAFF.